This TCR beta chain appears in the sequencing data of a study of cytotoxic CD8 clonotypes in ibrutinib-treated CLL. This clone was observed a few times. Deep sequencing aimed at 1 in 200,000 to 1 in 1 million T cells' resolution. Only in-frame clones appear in the TCRdb table, and some are missing; sequencing was by immunoSEQ multiplex PCR. The table includes over 140,000 clones, 80% detected once. Germline assignment: CDR1 SGHNT and CDR2 YYREEE (reference sequence). The CDR3 loop spans 16 amino acids. With 0 bases removed from V and 0 bases from J, the gap between germline ends came to 10 bases. This receptor was identified in a human donor with chronic lymphocytic leukemia. The sample here was PBMCs, taken after 36 months of ibrutinib treatment. The J gene is TRBJ1-3, the V gene TRBV5-4; D not certain. CDR3 sequence: CASSLVGVNSGNTIYF. The CDR3 DNA is TGTGCCAGCAGCTTGGTTGGAGTCAACTCTGGAAACACCATATATTTT. The entire variable domain, with the rest obtained from reference TRBV5-4 and TRBJ1-3, is as follows: ETGVTQSPTHLIKTRGQQVTLRCSSQSGHNTVSWYQQALGQGPQFIFQYYREEENGRGNFPPRFSGLQFPNYSSELNVNALELDDSALYLCASSLVGVNSGNTIYFGEGSWLTVV.